The source of this T cell receptor (beta chain) is a study of cytomegalovirus exposure and HLA in healthy donors. Sequenced by immunoSEQ multiplex PCR; TCRdb stores in-frame clones only, minus some. The data hold fewer than 350,000 clones, with approximately 87% observed a single time. The CDR3 totals 15 residues. Trimming took 6 bases from V and 4 from J; bases not matched to a gene: 6. Germline V CDR1 and CDR2: MNHEY, SMNVEV (reference sequence). The genes are TRBV27 and TRBJ2-1, with 10 positions matching TRBD2. What was sequenced was PBMCs. This receptor was obtained from a woman aged 18-29 years in good health and CMV-seronegative. The CDR3 DNA sequence: TGTGCCAGCAGCCCGGGACTAGCGTTATACAATGAGCAGTTCTTC. Its translation is CASSPGLALYNEQFF.